The source of this TCR beta chain is a study of CD8 T cells in Susac syndrome. Random hexamers were used to reverse transcribe an amount of 0.5 to 1 ug RNA. It was immunoSEQ multiplex PCR that amplified TCR beta CDR3 across 54 Vbeta and 13 Jbeta. TCRdb reprocessed the immunoSEQ multiplex PCR reads with MiXCR, giving one entry per CDR3 protein. The sample has some 160,000 distinct CDR3 sequences; approximately 95% are singletons. From blood CD8+ and CD4+ T cells, the TCR beta chain was sequenced. V lost 6 bases, J lost 2 bases, and 10 bases lay in between. This CDR3 has 13 residues. The chain links TRBV12-3 or TRBV12-4 to TRBJ1-1; D gene unclear. Sequenced input: CD8+ T cells from PBMCs. The sequence was collected from a human donor with multiple sclerosis. DNA for the CDR3: TGTGCCAGCAGCCCTCCGGGTAACACTGAAGCTTTCTTT. Translated, it gives CASSPPGNTEAFF.